The 10 T cell receptor beta chains below were found in one sample sequenced in a study of CD8 T cells in Susac syndrome. Random hexamers primed reverse transcription of about 0.5 to 1 ug RNA. Each CDR3 protein is one row after TCRdb ran MiXCR on the immunoSEQ multiplex PCR reads. The sample contains roughly 150,000 distinct CDR3 sequences, around 96% of which appear only once. The sequenced material came from CD8+ T cells from PBMCs. The receptors here all came from a human donor with multiple sclerosis.

The rearrangement links TRBV14 to TRBJ1-4; D is unresolved. The germline V and J ends were trimmed by 9 bases and 15 bases, with 20 bases remaining between them. The CDR3 spans 12 residues. CDR1 is SGHDN and CDR2 is FVKESK in the germline V gene. CDR3 DNA sequence: TGTGCCAGTAGCGCGGAAGGGAAAAAGGTGTTTTTT. Protein product: CASSAEGKKVFF.

The genes are TRBV29-1 and TRBJ2-5, with TRBD2 identical over 9 bases. V was pared by 6 bases and J by 0 bases, with 8 bases of the junction left unmatched. Germline V gene lookup returns CDR1 SQVTM and CDR2 ANQGSEA. This CDR3 spans 15 amino acids. The CDR3: CSVGPRGGDQETQYF. Here the CDR3 DNA reads TGCAGCGTGGGCCCGCGGGGGGGGGACCAAGAGACCCAGTACTTC.

V usage is TRBV6-1 and J usage is TRBJ1-1; 8 bases agree with TRBD1. Germline CDR1 MNHNS, CDR2 SASEGT. V dropped 4 bases and J dropped 5; count of bases not matched to a gene: 6. CDR3 length: 14 amino acids. The CDR3 nucleotides are TGTGCCAGCAGTGTACGACAGGGGTGGACTGAAGCTTTCTTT. It encodes CASSVRQGWTEAFF.

This clonotype was seen just once. The chain combines TRBV29-1 with TRBJ2-1; D might be TRBD1 or TRBD2, each matching 5 bases. The V end lost 0 bases, the J end lost 10 bases, and 16 bases lay between the germline ends. Germline V gene lookup returns CDR1 SQVTM and CDR2 ANQGSEA. The CDR3 sequence is 14 residues long. The chain's CDR3 is CSVEDFLERGEQFF. CDR3 coding DNA: TGCAGCGTTGAAGATTTTCTAGAACGGGGCGAGCAGTTCTTC.

V is TRBV27 and J is TRBJ2-6, with 7 positions matching TRBD1. J gave up 0 bases and V 6 bases, and 2 bases lay outside the gene matches. Germline values: CDR1 MNHEY, CDR2 SMNVEV (reference sequence). The CDR3 covers 15 residues. Written as DNA, the CDR3 is TGTGCCAGCAGGGACAGGATCTCTGGGGCCAACGTCCTGACTTTC. Protein sequence: CASRDRISGANVLTF.

CDR3 residues: CASSAVAYEQYF. Written as DNA, the CDR3 is TGTGCCAGCAGTGCCGTCGCCTACGAGCAGTACTTC. V and J are TRBV25-1 and TRBJ2-7; D remains unclear. Trimming removed 4 bases from V and 2 bases from J, with 6 bases in between. CDR1 and CDR2 from the germline V gene are MGHDK and SYGVNS. This CDR3 comprises 12 residues.

V and J are TRBV7-8 and TRBJ2-2, with 12 bases that match TRBD2. The V and J ends lost 5 bases and 5 bases, in that order; junction bases with no gene match: 6. Germline CDR1 and CDR2: SGHVS and FQNEAQ. This CDR3 is built from 16 residues. This CDR3 is CASSPRLAGVTGELFF. The DNA of the CDR3 is TGTGCCAGCAGCCCTAGACTAGCGGGGGTTACCGGGGAGCTGTTTTTT.

Only one count was recorded for this clonotype. This chain connects TRBV20-1 to TRBJ2-7; 7 positions match TRBD1. With V trimmed by 5 bases and J by 2 bases, 12 bases remained unmatched. Germline values: CDR1 DFQATT, CDR2 SNEGSKA (reference sequence). CDR3 length: 15 residues. The CDR3 sequence is CSARPRDRATYEQYF. The CDR3 nucleotides are TGCAGTGCTCGACCTCGCGACAGGGCGACCTACGAGCAGTACTTC.

This chain links TRBV15 with TRBJ1-1; maybe TRBD1 (6 bases). V gave up 4 bases and J gave up 11 bases, with 17 bases separating them. Germline lookup yields CDR1 LNHNV and CDR2 YYDKDF (reference sequence). This CDR3 spans 13 amino acids. The CDR3 DNA is TGTGCCACCAGCAACGTCGGGGGGCGGAAGGCTTTCTTT. Its protein is CATSNVGGRKAFF.

The chain has TRBV6-4 and TRBJ2-3; 14 nucleotides agree with TRBD2. Per the germline V gene, CDR1 is MRHNA and CDR2 is SNTAGT. V was clipped by 4 bases and J by 4 bases; unmatched bases: 1. The CDR3 is made up of 15 amino acids. This CDR3 reads CASSGLAGGPDTQYF. CDR3 coding DNA: TGTGCCAGCAGTGGACTAGCGGGGGGGCCAGATACGCAGTATTTT.